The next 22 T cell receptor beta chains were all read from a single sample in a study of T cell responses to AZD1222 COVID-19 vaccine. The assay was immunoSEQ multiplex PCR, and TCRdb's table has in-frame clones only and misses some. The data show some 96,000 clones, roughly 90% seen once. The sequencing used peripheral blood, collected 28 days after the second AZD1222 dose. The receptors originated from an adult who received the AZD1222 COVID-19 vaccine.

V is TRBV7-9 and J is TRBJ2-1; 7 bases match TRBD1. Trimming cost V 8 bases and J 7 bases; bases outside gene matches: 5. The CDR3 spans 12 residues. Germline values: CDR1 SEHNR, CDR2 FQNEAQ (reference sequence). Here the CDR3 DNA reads TGTGCCAGCTCGACAGGGTCGAATGAGCAGTTCTTC. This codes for CASSTGSNEQFF.

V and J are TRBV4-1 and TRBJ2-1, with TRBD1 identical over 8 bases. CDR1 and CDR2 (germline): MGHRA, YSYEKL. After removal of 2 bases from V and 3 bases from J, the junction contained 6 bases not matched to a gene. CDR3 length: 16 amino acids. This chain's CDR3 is CASSQPTGADYNEQFF. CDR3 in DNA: TGCGCCAGCAGCCAACCGACAGGGGCAGACTACAATGAGCAGTTCTTC.

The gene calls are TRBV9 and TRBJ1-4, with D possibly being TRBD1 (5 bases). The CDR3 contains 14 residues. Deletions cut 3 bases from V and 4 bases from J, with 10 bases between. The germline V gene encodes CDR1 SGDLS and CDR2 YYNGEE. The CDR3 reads CASSAQGGNEKLFF. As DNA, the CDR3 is TGTGCCAGCAGCGCTCAGGGAGGTAATGAAAAACTGTTTTTT.

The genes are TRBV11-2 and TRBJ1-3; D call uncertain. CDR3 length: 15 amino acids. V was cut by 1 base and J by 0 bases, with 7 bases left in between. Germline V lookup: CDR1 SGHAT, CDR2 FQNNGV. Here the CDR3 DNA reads TGTGCCAGCAGCTTAGGGGTACTCTCTGGAAACACCATATATTTT. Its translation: CASSLGVLSGNTIYF.

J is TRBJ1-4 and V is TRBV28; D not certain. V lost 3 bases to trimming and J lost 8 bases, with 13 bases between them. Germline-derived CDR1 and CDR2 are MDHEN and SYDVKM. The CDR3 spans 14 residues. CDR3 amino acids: CASSFLGFGEKLFF. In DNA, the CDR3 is TGTGCCAGCAGTTTTTTGGGGTTCGGAGAAAAACTGTTTTTT.

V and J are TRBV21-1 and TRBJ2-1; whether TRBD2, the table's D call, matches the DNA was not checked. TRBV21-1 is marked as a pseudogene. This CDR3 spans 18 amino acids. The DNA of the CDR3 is TGTGCCAGCAGCAAAGAAGCACCAGCGGTTAACAGTTACAATGAGCAGTTCTTC. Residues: CASSKEAPAVNSYNEQFF.

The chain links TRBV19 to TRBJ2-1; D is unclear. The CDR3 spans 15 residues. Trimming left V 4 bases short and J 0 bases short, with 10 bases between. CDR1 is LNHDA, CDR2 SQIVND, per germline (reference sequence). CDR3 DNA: TGTGCCAGTAGTACAGCTCTTAGCTCCTACAATGAGCAGTTCTTC. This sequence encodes CASSTALSSYNEQFF.

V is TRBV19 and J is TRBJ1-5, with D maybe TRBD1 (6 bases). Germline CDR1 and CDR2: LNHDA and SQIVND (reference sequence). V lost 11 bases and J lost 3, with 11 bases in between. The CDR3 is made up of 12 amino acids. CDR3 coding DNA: TGTGCCTCAGGACAGAACAATCAGCCCCAGCATTTT. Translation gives CASGQNNQPQHF. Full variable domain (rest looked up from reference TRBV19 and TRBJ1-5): DGGITQSPKYLFRKEGQNVTLSCEQNLNHDAMYWYRQDPGQGLRLIYYSQIVNDFQKGDIAEGYSVSREKKESFPLTVTSAQKNPTAFYLCASGQNNQPQHFGDGTRLSIL.

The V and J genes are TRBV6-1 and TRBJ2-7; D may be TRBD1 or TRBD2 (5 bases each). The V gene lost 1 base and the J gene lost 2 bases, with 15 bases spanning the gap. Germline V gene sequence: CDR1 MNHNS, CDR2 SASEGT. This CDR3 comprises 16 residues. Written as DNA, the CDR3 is TGTGCCAGCAGTGAAGGGCGACGGGACGGGACCTACGAGCAGTACTTC. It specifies CASSEGRRDGTYEQYF.

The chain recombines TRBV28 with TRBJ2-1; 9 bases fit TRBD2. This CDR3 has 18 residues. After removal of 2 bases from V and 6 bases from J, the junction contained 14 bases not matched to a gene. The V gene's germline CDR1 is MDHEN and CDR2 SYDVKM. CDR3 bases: TGTGCCAGCAGTTTACCCGAGATGCGGGAGGGGCTTTCCAATGAGCAGTTCTTC. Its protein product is CASSLPEMREGLSNEQFF.

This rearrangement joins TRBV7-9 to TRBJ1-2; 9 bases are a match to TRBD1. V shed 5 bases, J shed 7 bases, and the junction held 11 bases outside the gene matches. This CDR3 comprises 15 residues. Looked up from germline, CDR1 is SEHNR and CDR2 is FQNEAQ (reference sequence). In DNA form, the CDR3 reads TGTGCCAGCAGCCTACCCCCGGGACAGGGACGTGGCTACACCTTC. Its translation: CASSLPPGQGRGYTF.

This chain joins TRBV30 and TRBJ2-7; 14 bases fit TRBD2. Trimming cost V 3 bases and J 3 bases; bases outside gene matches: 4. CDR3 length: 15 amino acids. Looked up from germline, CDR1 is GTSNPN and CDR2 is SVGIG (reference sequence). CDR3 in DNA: TGTGCCTGGAGATCGGGACTAGCGGGAGTCTACGAGCAGTACTTC. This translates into CAWRSGLAGVYEQYF.

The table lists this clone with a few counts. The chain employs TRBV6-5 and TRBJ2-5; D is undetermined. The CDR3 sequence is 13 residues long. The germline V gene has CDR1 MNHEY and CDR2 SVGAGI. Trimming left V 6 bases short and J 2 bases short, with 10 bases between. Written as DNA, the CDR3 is TGTGCCAGCAGGGTGACGGATCAAGAGACCCAGTACTTC. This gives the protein CASRVTDQETQYF.

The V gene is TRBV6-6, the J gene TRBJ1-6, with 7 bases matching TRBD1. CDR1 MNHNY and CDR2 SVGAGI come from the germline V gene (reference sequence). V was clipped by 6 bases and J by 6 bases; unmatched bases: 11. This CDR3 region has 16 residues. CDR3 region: CASSRTQGLGNSPLHF. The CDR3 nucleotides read TGTGCCAGCAGCCGTACACAGGGGCTTGGTAATTCACCCCTCCACTTT.

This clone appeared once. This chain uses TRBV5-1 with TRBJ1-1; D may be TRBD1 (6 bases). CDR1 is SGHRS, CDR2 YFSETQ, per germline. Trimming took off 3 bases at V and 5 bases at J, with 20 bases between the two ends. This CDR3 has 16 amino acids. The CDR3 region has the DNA TGCGCCAGCAGCTCCACAGGGTTGGTTTCAAGGACTGAAGCTTTCTTT. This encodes CASSSTGLVSRTEAFF.

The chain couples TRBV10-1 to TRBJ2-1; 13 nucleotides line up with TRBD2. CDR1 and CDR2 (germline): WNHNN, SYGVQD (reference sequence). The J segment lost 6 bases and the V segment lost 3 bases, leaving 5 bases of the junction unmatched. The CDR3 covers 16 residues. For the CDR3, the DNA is TGCGCCAGCAGTGAACCCGGGACTAGCGGGACCAATGAGCAGTTCTTC. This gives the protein CASSEPGTSGTNEQFF.

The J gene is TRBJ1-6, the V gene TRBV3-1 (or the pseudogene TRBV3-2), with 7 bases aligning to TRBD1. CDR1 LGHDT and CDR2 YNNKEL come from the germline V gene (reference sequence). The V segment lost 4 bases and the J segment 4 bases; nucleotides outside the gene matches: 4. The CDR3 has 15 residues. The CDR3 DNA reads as TGTGCCAGCAGCCCGGGACAGAATTATAATTCACCCCTCCACTTT. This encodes CASSPGQNYNSPLHF.

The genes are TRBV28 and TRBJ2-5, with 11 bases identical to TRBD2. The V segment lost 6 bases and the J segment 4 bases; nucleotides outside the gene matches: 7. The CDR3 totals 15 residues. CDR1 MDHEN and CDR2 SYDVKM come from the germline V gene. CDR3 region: CASRYLAGGGETQYF. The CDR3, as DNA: TGTGCCAGCAGATACCTAGCGGGAGGAGGAGAGACCCAGTACTTC.

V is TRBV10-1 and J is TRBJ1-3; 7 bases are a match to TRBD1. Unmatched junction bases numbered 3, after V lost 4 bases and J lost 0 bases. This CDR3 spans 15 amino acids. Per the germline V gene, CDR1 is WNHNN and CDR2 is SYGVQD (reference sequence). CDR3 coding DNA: TGCGCCAGCAGTGGGGGACAGAGCTCTGGAAACACCATATATTTT. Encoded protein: CASSGGQSSGNTIYF.

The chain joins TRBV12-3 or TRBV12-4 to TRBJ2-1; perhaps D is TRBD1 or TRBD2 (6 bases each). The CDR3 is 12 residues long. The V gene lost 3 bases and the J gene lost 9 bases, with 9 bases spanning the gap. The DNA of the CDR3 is TGTGCCAGCAGTTTGGGGGGCGGTGAGCAGTTCTTC. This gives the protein CASSLGGGEQFF.

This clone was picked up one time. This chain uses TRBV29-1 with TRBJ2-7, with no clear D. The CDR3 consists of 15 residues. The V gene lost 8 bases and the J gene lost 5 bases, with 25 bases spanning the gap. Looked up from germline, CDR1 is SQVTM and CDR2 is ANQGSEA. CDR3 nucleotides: TGCAGCTTCGCACCTGGGTCCACCACCCTAGACGAGCAGTACTTC. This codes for CSFAPGSTTLDEQYF.

The CDR3 DNA reads as TGTGCCAGCAGCCAAGAATGGGTTCCGAACAATGAGCAGTTCTTC. This sequence encodes CASSQEWVPNNEQFF. This chain links TRBV4-2 with TRBJ2-1, with D unresolved. CDR3 length: 15 residues. V was pared by 0 bases and J by 5 bases, with 11 bases between. Looked up from germline, CDR1 is LGHNA and CDR2 is YNFKEQ.